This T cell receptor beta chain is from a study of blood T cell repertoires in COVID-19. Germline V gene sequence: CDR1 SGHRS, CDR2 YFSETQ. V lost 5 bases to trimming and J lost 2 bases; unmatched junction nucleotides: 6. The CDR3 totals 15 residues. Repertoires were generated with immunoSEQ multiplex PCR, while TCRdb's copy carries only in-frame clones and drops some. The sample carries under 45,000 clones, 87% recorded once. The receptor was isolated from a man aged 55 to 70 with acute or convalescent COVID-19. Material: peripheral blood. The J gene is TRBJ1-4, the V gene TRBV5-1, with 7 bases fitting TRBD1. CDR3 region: CASRRQGTTNEKLFF. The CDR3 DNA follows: TGCGCCAGCAGGCGACAGGGTACGACTAATGAAAAACTGTTTTTT.